This passage covers 8 T cell receptor beta chains from one sample sequenced in a study of identical twins. One entry per CDR3 protein, called by TCRdb with MiXCR from the 5' RACE reads. The table includes 200,000 to 300,000 distinct CDR3 sequences, 5.5% to 7% detected once. The data also belong to a second study, concerning yellow fever vaccine responses in identical twins.

Sequencing input: memory (CD45RO+) T cells sorted from blood. These receptors all stem from a woman younger than 35 in good health.

A single count supports this clonotype. V and J are TRBV9 and TRBJ2-7, with unresolved D. V lost 3 bases to trimming and J lost 0 bases, with 13 bases between them. From germline, CDR1 is SGDLS and CDR2 YYNGEE. The CDR3 length is 15 residues. The DNA of the CDR3 is TGTGCCAGCAGCGCCCGGTCCGGTAGCTCCTACGAGCAGTACTTC. Translation: CASSARSGSSYEQYF. The whole variable domain, filled in from reference TRBV9 and TRBJ2-7, reads DSGVTQTPKHLITATGQRVTLRCSPRSGDLSVYWYQQSLDQGLQFLIQYYNGEERAKGNILERFSAQQFPDLHSELNLSSLELGDSALYFCASSARSGSSYEQYFGPGTRLTVT.

This clonotype was recorded many times. This chain connects TRBV12-3 or TRBV12-4 to TRBJ1-2; D is possibly TRBD1 (5 bases). CDR3 length equals 14 residues. V lost 5 bases, J lost 3 bases, and 13 bases lay in between. The CDR3 region has the DNA TGTGCCAGCAGTGCGGGGGGGTCCCACTATGGCTACACCTTC. This encodes CASSAGGSHYGYTF.

V gene TRBV11-3 combines with J gene TRBJ2-1, with 13 bases lining up with TRBD2. This CDR3 comprises 17 residues. Germline lookup yields CDR1 SGHNT and CDR2 YENEEA. The J segment lost 5 bases and the V segment lost 1 base, leaving 5 bases of the junction unmatched. CDR3 residues: CASSLVVLAGGDNEQFF. CDR3 DNA sequence: TGTGCCAGCAGCTTAGTCGTACTAGCGGGGGGGGACAATGAGCAGTTCTTC.

There are a few counts of this clonotype. V gene TRBV7-3 combines with J gene TRBJ1-5; unclear D gene. This CDR3 has 14 amino acids. With 1 base removed from V and 7 bases from J, the gap between germline ends came to 11 bases. In germline, CDR1 is SGHTA, CDR2 FQGTGA. The CDR3 DNA follows: TGTGCCAGCAGCTTAAAAGGGTGTAGGCAGCCCCAGCATTTT. This sequence encodes CASSLKGCRQPQHF.

This clonotype has just a few counts. The genes are TRBV15 and TRBJ2-1; 9 bases map to TRBD2. With V trimmed by 2 bases and J by 7 bases, 9 bases remained unmatched. Germline V gene lookup returns CDR1 LNHNV and CDR2 YYDKDF (reference sequence). The CDR3 has 16 amino acids. In DNA form, the CDR3 reads TGTGCCACCAGCAGAAAGCGGGAGGAGCGAGGTAATGAGCAGTTCTTC. This codes for CATSRKREERGNEQFF.

This clonotype was recorded a few times. The J gene is TRBJ1-1, the V gene TRBV18; TRBD1 might be the D (5 bases). The CDR3 totals 15 residues. V was shortened by 7 bases and J by 0 bases, with 15 bases between the two germline ends. The germline V gene has CDR1 KGHSH and CDR2 LQKENI. In DNA, the CDR3 is TGTGCCAGCTTGGGTGGGGCAGTTATGAACACTGAAGCTTTCTTT. Its protein is CASLGGAVMNTEAFF.

This clonotype was observed many times. The rearrangement links TRBV15 to TRBJ2-7; 10 positions agree with TRBD2. Unmatched junction bases numbered 7, after V lost 0 bases and J lost 5 bases. The length of the CDR3 is 16 residues. CDR1 LNHNV and CDR2 YYDKDF come from the germline V gene (reference sequence). The CDR3 region is CATSRESSGSYHEQYF. The DNA of the CDR3 is TGTGCCACCAGCAGAGAGTCTAGCGGGAGTTACCACGAGCAGTACTTC.

CDR3 sequence (DNA): TGCGCCAGCAGCTTGGGGGGACTAGCGGGCATTTTTTCCTACAATGAGCAGTTCTTC. Amino acid sequence: CASSLGGLAGIFSYNEQFF. This chain uses TRBV5-1 with TRBJ2-1; 12 bases match TRBD2. Trimming at V came to 0 bases and at J to 1 base, leaving 8 bases not matched to a gene. This CDR3 is built from 19 residues. Germline CDR1 reads SGHRS; CDR2 reads YFSETQ.